Shown below are 9 T cell receptor beta chains from a single sample sequenced in a study of beta chain features in type 1 diabetes (dated by TCRdb to 2016 to 2019). Libraries were made using the immunoSEQ multiplex PCR assay. The entire amount of isolated RNA was reverse transcribed using the High Capacity cDNA Reverse Transcription Kit, so the sequenced TCRB transcripts were expressed ones. The table was pulled from immuneACCESS by TCRdb, which kept in-frame rearrangements only. Such tables lose some clones; where checked, under half of the loss comes from unresolved V genes, and the rest has no known cause. This sample lists some 660,000 clones; more than 13% were detected once. Approximately 0.043% of the sample goes to the ten largest clones. Results and caveats for the whole study, not just this receptor: In all four CD4+ subsets, TCRB CDR3 length was moderately but significantly shorter in type 1 diabetes patients.

What these receptors recognize is not known. The sequencing input was naive CD4+ T cells from blood. The cell subset or site label here, explained by the study, means: true naive CD4+ T cells. Receptor source: a man between 18 and 35 years old with type 1 diabetes.

The gene calls are TRBV4-3 and TRBJ1-2, with a weak D call TRBD1 (5 bases). CDR1 is LGHNA and CDR2 is YSLEER in the germline V gene. V lost 2 bases to trimming and J lost 4 bases, with 17 bases between them. CDR3 length: 16 amino acids. The DNA for the CDR3 is TGCGCCAGCAGCCAAAGGGCAGTGGGGGAGAGCTATGGCTACACCTTC. It specifies CASSQRAVGESYGYTF.

This clone was counted between two and nine times. The rearrangement links TRBV7-9 to TRBJ1-2, with no clear D. Per the germline V gene, CDR1 is SEHNR and CDR2 is FQNEAQ (reference sequence). The CDR3 spans 12 residues. Trimming pared 7 bases from V and 11 bases from J, leaving 17 bases between. The CDR3 DNA follows: TGTGCCAGCACCGGCGACGTAGGGCGTTACACCTTC. Its translation: CASTGDVGRYTF.

This sequence joins TRBV6-5 and TRBJ1-1, with a weak D call TRBD1 (6 bases). Germline V gives CDR1 MNHEY, CDR2 SVGAGI. Deletions cut 3 bases from V and 5 bases from J, with 13 bases between. The CDR3 is 14 amino acids. CDR3 DNA sequence: TGTGCCAGCAGTTATTCTCCACAGGGAACTGAAGCTTTCTTT. Its translation is CASSYSPQGTEAFF.

This clone turned up a few times. The chain is built from TRBV18 and TRBJ2-4, with no clear D. The CDR3 runs 14 residues. The V and J ends lost 0 bases and 2 bases respectively, with 5 bases between them. Germline V lookup: CDR1 KGHSH, CDR2 LQKENI. The CDR3 nucleotides are TGTGCCAGCTCACCACCAGGGACCAAAAACATTCAGTACTTC. Translating it yields CASSPPGTKNIQYF.

This clone appeared a few times. The sample has other DNA sequences that encode this CDR3 too. The CDR3 DNA reads TGTGCCAGCAGTGAAGCATTAGCGGGAGGGGATGAGCAGTTCTTC. Its protein product is CASSEALAGGDEQFF. The rearrangement joins TRBV6-1 to TRBJ2-1, with TRBD2 identical over 11 bases. The CDR3 consists of 15 residues. Per the germline V gene, CDR1 is MNHNS and CDR2 is SASEGT. V was pared by 0 bases and J by 8 bases, with 3 bases of the junction left unmatched.

V is TRBV29-1 and J is TRBJ2-3; 7 positions agree with TRBD2. V gave up 7 bases and J gave up 2 bases; unmatched junction bases: 12. Germline assignment: CDR1 SQVTM and CDR2 ANQGSEA. There are 15 residues in the CDR3. CDR3 DNA sequence: TGCAGCGCTACTAGCGCCCTGGACCCCACAGATACGCAGTATTTT. It yields the protein CSATSALDPTDTQYF.

In this sample, this clone turned up a few times. The chain joins TRBV7-2 to TRBJ1-1; possible D gene TRBD1, 6 bases. CDR3 length: 15 residues. Germline assignment: CDR1 SGHTA and CDR2 FQGNSA. V was clipped by 3 bases and J by 0 bases, with 11 bases between them. The CDR3 is CASSFGGPMNTEAFF. DNA for the CDR3: TGTGCCAGCAGCTTCGGGGGCCCCATGAACACTGAAGCTTTCTTT.

The chain couples TRBV9 to TRBJ1-2, with D tentatively TRBD1 (5 bases). The CDR3 runs 18 residues. The V and J ends lost 0 bases and 4 bases respectively, with 22 bases between them. Germline-derived CDR1 and CDR2 are SGDLS and YYNGEE. CDR3 protein: CASSVALTDASPGYGYTF. The CDR3, as DNA: TGTGCCAGCAGCGTAGCTTTGACAGACGCCTCTCCGGGCTATGGCTACACCTTC.

Only a few counts were recorded for this clone. The chain joins TRBV10-1 to TRBJ2-1, with 9 positions matching TRBD2. CDR1 and CDR2 (germline): WNHNN, SYGVQD (reference sequence). The V gene end was trimmed by 4 bases and the J gene end by 4 bases; junction bases not matched to a gene: 2. This CDR3 has 14 residues. The CDR3 is CASSGTSDYNEQFF. The CDR3 region has the DNA TGCGCCAGCAGTGGGACTAGCGATTACAATGAGCAGTTCTTC.